This T cell receptor (beta chain) was captured by sequencing in a study of blood T cell repertoires in COVID-19. Profiled with immunoSEQ multiplex PCR; TCRdb holds only in-frame clones, not every one. The profile shows some 140,000 clones, about nine tenths of them singletons. This clone was observed a single time. This CDR3 contains 14 residues. Germline CDR1 reads SGHTA; CDR2 reads FQGNSA. The junction had 2 bases not matched to a gene; V was cut back by 3 bases and J by 3 bases. The receptor was isolated from a man between 45 and 60 years old with active COVID-19. Source material: peripheral blood. The rearrangement uses TRBV7-2 and TRBJ2-1; TRBD2 matches at 7 bases. CDR3 region: CASSFSSGYNEQFF. The CDR3 DNA follows: TGTGCCAGCAGCTTCTCTAGCGGCTACAATGAGCAGTTCTTC.